These 21 T cell receptor beta chains were all obtained from the same sample, sequenced in a study of T cells after posttransplantation cyclophosphamide. TCRdb's copy holds only in-frame clones and misses some; the assay was immunoSEQ multiplex PCR. In total the sample includes 40,000 to 45,000 clones, none of them seen once. Sequenced material: PBMCs. These receptors were obtained from a man aged 35-49 years in good health, CMV-negative, and a related stem cell transplant donor.

This chain joins TRBV23-1 and TRBJ2-7; 8 nucleotides align to TRBD1. TRBV23-1 is an ORF, with its function uncertain. J lost 3 bases, V lost 2 bases, and 15 bases had no gene match. The CDR3 is 18 amino acids. CDR3 nucleotides: TGCGCCAGCAGTCAACCGGGACAGGTCCCAAACCGGGTCTACGAGCAGTACTTC. Its protein is CASSQPGQVPNRVYEQYF.

This clone has at least ten counts. The rearrangement joins TRBV2 to TRBJ1-2; 9 bases are a match to TRBD1. V trimming: 7 bases; J trimming: 4 bases; junction bases outside the gene matches: 4. CDR1 and CDR2 (germline): SNHLY, FYNNEI. This CDR3 is 13 amino acids long. CDR3 coding DNA: TGTGCCAGCACAATGACAGGGGGCTATGGCTACACCTTC. Translation: CASTMTGGYGYTF.

This clone was observed many times. The chain combines TRBV18 with TRBJ2-1; no clear D gene. V gave up 6 bases and J gave up 6 bases, with 6 bases separating them. The CDR3 contains 11 residues. CDR1 is KGHSH and CDR2 is LQKENI in the germline V gene. The CDR3 coding sequence is TGTGCCAGCTCCCTCCCCAATGAGCAGTTCTTC. This codes for CASSLPNEQFF.

This clone was found a few times. The rearrangement links TRBV18 to TRBJ1-1, with D unclear. The CDR3 length is 12 residues. The germline CDR1 and CDR2 sequences are KGHSH and LQKENI. Trimming shortened V by 4 bases and J by 4 bases, and 7 bases separated the two germline ends. The CDR3 DNA reads as TGTGCCAGCTCACGGGAGGGCACTGAAGCTTTCTTT. Amino acids: CASSREGTEAFF.

This clone was recorded at least ten times. V and J are TRBV7-8 and TRBJ2-1; 10 bases match TRBD2. J lost 10 bases, V lost 4 bases, and 4 bases had no gene match. This CDR3 is 13 amino acids long. From germline, CDR1 is SGHVS and CDR2 FQNEAQ. The DNA of the CDR3 is TGTGCCAGCAGCTCCCCGGGACTAGCGGAGCAGTTCTTC. This translates into CASSSPGLAEQFF.

This clone was counted many times. The V and J genes are TRBV7-8 and TRBJ1-2; 8 bases map to TRBD1. Germline V CDR1 and CDR2: SGHVS, FQNEAQ. J was trimmed by 1 base and V by 5 bases; bases with no gene match: 9. There are 16 residues in the CDR3. The CDR3 protein is CASSTVPGGHNYGYTF. DNA for the CDR3: TGTGCCAGCAGCACAGTTCCAGGGGGCCATAACTATGGCTACACCTTC.

This clone showed up many times. The V and J genes are TRBV7-6 and TRBJ2-7; D may be TRBD2 (5 bases). Germline V gives CDR1 SGHVS, CDR2 FNYEAQ. The CDR3 consists of 14 residues. The ends were cut back, 1 base at V and 5 bases at J, with 12 bases in the middle. Here the CDR3 DNA reads TGTGCCAGCAGCTTAGTCCCCGGGAATGACGAGCAGTACTTC. This codes for CASSLVPGNDEQYF.

This clone was counted between two and nine times. The rearrangement joins TRBV6-5 to TRBJ2-3, with D tentatively TRBD2 (6 bases). In germline, CDR1 is MNHEY, CDR2 SVGAGI. V lost 7 bases to trimming and J lost 3 bases, with 14 bases between them. The length of the CDR3 is 14 residues. CDR3 bases: TGTGCCAGCAATAGATTCGGGAGAACAGATACGCAGTATTTT. As protein: CASNRFGRTDTQYF.

This clone was seen at least ten times. The chain has TRBV5-1 and TRBJ1-1; tentative D call: TRBD1 (5 bases). CDR1 is SGHRS and CDR2 is YFSETQ in the germline V gene. The CDR3 sequence is 16 residues long. Trimming pared 0 bases from V and 1 base from J, leaving 13 bases between. For the CDR3, the DNA is TGCGCCAGCAGCTTGGAGGTCGGGAGGGGGAACACTGAAGCTTTCTTT. Amino acid sequence: CASSLEVGRGNTEAFF.

This clone was counted at least ten times. J is TRBJ1-1 and V is TRBV18; possible D gene TRBD1, 6 bases. The CDR3 length is 13 residues. Looked up from germline, CDR1 is KGHSH and CDR2 is LQKENI. V was pared by 4 bases and J by 1 base, with 7 bases between. Here the CDR3 DNA reads TGTGCCAGCTCACAGGACAGGAACACTGAAGCTTTCTTT. It is translated as CASSQDRNTEAFF.

This clone turned up a few times. In nucleotides, the CDR3 is TGTGCCAGCAGCTCCGACGGACTAGCGGGGGGGCCTACGCAGTATTTT. It yields the protein CASSSDGLAGGPTQYF. The chain has TRBV11-2 and TRBJ2-3; the match to TRBD2 covers 15 bases. Trimming took 4 bases from V and 8 from J; bases not matched to a gene: 7. Germline CDR1 reads SGHAT; CDR2 reads FQNNGV. The CDR3 runs to 16 residues. Supplemented by reference TRBV11-2 and TRBJ2-3, the full variable domain reads EAGVAQSPRYKIIEKRQSVAFWCNPISGHATLYWYQQILGQGPKLLIQFQNNGVVDDSQLPKDRFSAERLKGVDSTLKIQPAKLEDSAVYLCASSSDGLAGGPTQYFGPGTRLTVL.

This clone was detected ten times or more. The rearrangement links TRBV9 to TRBJ1-1; weak D call: TRBD1 (6 bases). Trimming left V 0 bases short and J 9 bases short, with 9 bases between. CDR1 and CDR2 (germline): SGDLS, YYNGEE. The CDR3 contains 12 residues. CDR3 nucleotides: TGTGCCAGCAGCGTAGTAACAGGGCAAGCTTTCTTT. The encoded protein is CASSVVTGQAFF.

This clone was observed at least ten times. The chain uses TRBV18 and TRBJ1-1; D not resolved. This CDR3 is 13 amino acids long. Germline V gene lookup returns CDR1 KGHSH and CDR2 LQKENI. With 4 bases removed from V and 1 base from J, the gap between germline ends came to 7 bases. The chain's CDR3 is CASSRAGNTEAFF. In DNA, the CDR3 is TGTGCCAGCTCACGGGCGGGGAACACTGAAGCTTTCTTT.

This clone was seen more than once but under ten times. The chain combines TRBV7-2 with TRBJ2-7, with 7 bases fitting TRBD1. In germline, CDR1 is SGHTA, CDR2 FQGNSA. Unmatched junction bases numbered 9, after V lost 4 bases and J lost 6 bases. The CDR3 consists of 14 residues. The CDR3: CASSSPGRQGEQYF. The CDR3, as DNA: TGTGCCAGCAGCTCCCCCGGCCGACAGGGCGAGCAGTACTTC.

In its sample, this clone was seen a few times. This chain connects TRBV21-1 to TRBJ2-2; TRBD2 is the table's D call, not checked against the DNA. TRBV21-1 is an annotated pseudogene. The CDR3 loop spans 15 amino acids. The CDR3 DNA reads as TGTGCCAGCAGCAAAGGCGGCAGCCACACCGGGGAGCTGTTTTTT. Encoded protein: CASSKGGSHTGELFF.

This clone was found many times. The genes are TRBV19 and TRBJ2-7, with TRBD1 identical over 11 bases. Trimming removed 0 bases from V and 3 bases from J; junction bases left unmatched: 1. CDR3 length: 15 amino acids. CDR1 is LNHDA and CDR2 is SQIVND in the germline V gene (reference sequence). The CDR3 sequence: CASSIEDRGLYEQYF. CDR3 sequence (DNA): TGTGCCAGTAGTATAGAGGACAGGGGGCTCTACGAGCAGTACTTC.

This clone occurred many times. CDR3 loop: CASSFGDRANYGYTF. In DNA, the CDR3 is TGCGCCAGCAGCTTCGGGGACAGGGCTAACTATGGCTACACCTTC. This chain connects TRBV5-1 to TRBJ1-2; 9 nucleotides match TRBD1. Germline CDR1 is SGHRS and CDR2 is YFSETQ. The CDR3 totals 15 residues. V was clipped by 2 bases and J by 0 bases; unmatched bases: 2.

The table lists this clone with many counts. The chain couples TRBV4-1 to TRBJ1-2; D unclear. V gave up 3 bases and J gave up 2 bases, with 19 bases separating them. The CDR3 length is 17 residues. Germline CDR1 reads MGHRA; CDR2 reads YSYEKL. Here the CDR3 DNA reads TGCGCCAGCAGCCATCCATTGGACGGGATGGCGAACTATGGCTACACCTTC. It specifies CASSHPLDGMANYGYTF.

This clone has at least ten counts. The chain recombines TRBV6-1 with TRBJ1-1; 7 nucleotides line up with TRBD1. The germline V gene encodes CDR1 MNHNS and CDR2 SASEGT. This CDR3 is built from 12 residues. J was trimmed by 5 bases and V by 7 bases; bases with no gene match: 4. The DNA of the CDR3 is TGTGCCAGCACCAGGGACAGAACTGAAGCTTTCTTT. Amino acids: CASTRDRTEAFF.

This clone turned up a few times. This chain joins TRBV6-5 and TRBJ2-7; maybe TRBD2 (6 bases). Germline V CDR1 and CDR2: MNHEY, SVGAGI. The CDR3 runs to 14 residues. With 5 bases removed from V and 3 bases from J, the gap between germline ends came to 14 bases. The CDR3 loop reads CASSDGSSYYEQYV. The CDR3 nucleotides are TGTGCCAGCAGTGACGGGAGCTCGTACTACGAGCAGTACGTC.

This clone came up many times. The chain employs TRBV30 and TRBJ2-5; 9 positions agree with TRBD1. The germline V gene has CDR1 GTSNPN and CDR2 SVGIG (reference sequence). The V and J ends lost 3 bases and 1 base, in that order; junction bases with no gene match: 3. This CDR3 spans 14 amino acids. Here the CDR3 DNA reads TGTGCCTGGAGGGACAGGGGTAGCCAAGAGACCCAGTACTTC. Translated: CAWRDRGSQETQYF.